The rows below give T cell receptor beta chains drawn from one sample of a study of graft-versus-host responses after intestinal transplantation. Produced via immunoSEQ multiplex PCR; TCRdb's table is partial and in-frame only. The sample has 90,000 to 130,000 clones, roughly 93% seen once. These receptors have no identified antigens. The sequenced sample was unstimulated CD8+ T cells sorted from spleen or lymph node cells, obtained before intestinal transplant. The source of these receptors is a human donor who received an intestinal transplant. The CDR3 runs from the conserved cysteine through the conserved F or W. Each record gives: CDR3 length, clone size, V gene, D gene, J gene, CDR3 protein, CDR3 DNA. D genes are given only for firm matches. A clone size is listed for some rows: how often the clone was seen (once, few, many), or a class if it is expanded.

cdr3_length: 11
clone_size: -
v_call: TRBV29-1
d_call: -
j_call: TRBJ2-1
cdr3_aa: CSVRTGNEQFF
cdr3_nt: TGCAGCGTGAGAACCGGGAATGAGCAGTTCTTC

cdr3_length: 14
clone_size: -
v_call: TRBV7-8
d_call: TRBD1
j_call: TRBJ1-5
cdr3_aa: CASSPDRVNQPQHF
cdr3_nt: TGTGCCAGCAGCCCGGACAGGGTTAATCAGCCCCAGCATTTT

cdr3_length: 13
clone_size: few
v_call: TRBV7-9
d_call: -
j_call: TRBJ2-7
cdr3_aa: CASTSGMAAEQYF
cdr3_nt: TGTGCCAGCACTTCAGGGATGGCTGCCGAGCAGTACTTC

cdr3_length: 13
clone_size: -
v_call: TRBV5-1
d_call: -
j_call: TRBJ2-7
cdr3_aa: CASSVGRSYEQYF
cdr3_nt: TGCGCCAGCAGCGTGGGACGGTCCTACGAGCAGTACTTC

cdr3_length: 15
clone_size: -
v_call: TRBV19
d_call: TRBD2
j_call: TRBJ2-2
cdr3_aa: CASRSREGGTGELFF
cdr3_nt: TGTGCCAGTAGGTCGCGGGAGGGAGGAACCGGGGAGCTGTTTTTT

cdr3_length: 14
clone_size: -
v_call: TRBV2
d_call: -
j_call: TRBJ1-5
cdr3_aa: CASSGLGGNQPQHF
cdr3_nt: TGTGCCAGCAGTGGCTTGGGGGGGAATCAGCCCCAGCATTTT

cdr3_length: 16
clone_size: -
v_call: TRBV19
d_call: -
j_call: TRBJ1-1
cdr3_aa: CASSIRGGSLNTEAFF
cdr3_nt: TGTGCCAGTAGTATCCGCGGAGGGAGCCTGAACACTGAAGCTTTCTTT

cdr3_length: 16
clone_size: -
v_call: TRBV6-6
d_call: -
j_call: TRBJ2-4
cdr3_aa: CASSYDVRGPQNIQYF
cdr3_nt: TGTGCCAGCAGTTACGATGTGCGCGGGCCCCAAAACATTCAGTACTTC

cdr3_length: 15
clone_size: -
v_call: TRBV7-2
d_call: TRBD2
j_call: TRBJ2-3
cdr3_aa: CASTIGRSSTDTQYF
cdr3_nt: TGTGCCAGCACCATCGGGAGGTCTAGCACAGATACGCAGTATTTT

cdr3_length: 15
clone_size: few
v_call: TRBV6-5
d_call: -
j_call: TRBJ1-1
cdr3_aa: CASSYSKGGTTEAFF
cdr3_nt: TGTGCCAGCAGTTACTCGAAGGGGGGAACCACTGAAGCTTTCTTT

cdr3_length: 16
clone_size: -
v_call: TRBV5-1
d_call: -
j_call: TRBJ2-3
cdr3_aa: CASSLAGGRVTDTQYF
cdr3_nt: TGCGCCAGCAGCTTGGCCGGGGGCAGGGTCACAGATACGCAGTATTTT

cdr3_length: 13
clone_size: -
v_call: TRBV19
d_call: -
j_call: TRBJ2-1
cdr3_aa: CASSSTGRNEQFF
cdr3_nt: TGTGCCAGTAGTTCTACAGGGAGGAATGAGCAGTTCTTC

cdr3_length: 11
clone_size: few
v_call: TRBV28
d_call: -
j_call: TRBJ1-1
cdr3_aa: CASSLSPEAFF
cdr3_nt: TGTGCCAGCAGTTTGAGCCCTGAAGCTTTCTTT

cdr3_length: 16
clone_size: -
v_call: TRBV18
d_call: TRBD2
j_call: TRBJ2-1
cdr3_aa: CASSPLTSGRYNEQFF
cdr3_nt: TGTGCCAGCTCACCACTTACTAGCGGGAGATACAATGAGCAGTTCTTC

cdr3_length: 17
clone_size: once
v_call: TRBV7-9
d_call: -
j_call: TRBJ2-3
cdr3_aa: CASSPLTGRLFADTQYF
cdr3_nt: TGTGCCAGCAGCCCTTTAACGGGACGGTTGTTTGCAGATACGCAGTATTTT

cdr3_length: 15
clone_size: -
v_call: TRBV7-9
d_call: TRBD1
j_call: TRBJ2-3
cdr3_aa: CASSLATGGTDTQYF
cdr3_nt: TGTGCCAGCAGCTTAGCGACAGGGGGCACAGATACGCAGTATTTT

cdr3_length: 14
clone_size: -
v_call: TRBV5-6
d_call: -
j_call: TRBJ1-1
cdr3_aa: CASSLDGSNTEAFF
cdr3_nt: TGTGCCAGCAGCTTGGATGGGAGCAACACTGAAGCTTTCTTT

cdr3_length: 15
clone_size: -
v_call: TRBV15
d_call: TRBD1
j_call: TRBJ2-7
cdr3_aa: CATSTSGTGYYEQYF
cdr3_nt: TGTGCCACCAGCACCTCCGGGACAGGGTACTACGAGCAGTACTTC

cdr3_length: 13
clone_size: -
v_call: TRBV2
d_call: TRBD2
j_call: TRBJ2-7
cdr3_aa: CASTETSGYEQYF
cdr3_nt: TGTGCCAGCACGGAGACTAGCGGCTACGAGCAGTACTTC

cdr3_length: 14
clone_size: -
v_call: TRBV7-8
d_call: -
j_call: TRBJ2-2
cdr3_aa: CASSLVGNTGELFF
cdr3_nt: TGTGCCAGCAGCTTAGTGGGGAACACCGGGGAGCTGTTTTTT

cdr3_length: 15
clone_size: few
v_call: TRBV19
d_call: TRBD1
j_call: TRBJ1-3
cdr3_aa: CASSAGTGPGNTIYF
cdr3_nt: TGTGCCAGTAGTGCCGGGACAGGGCCTGGAAACACCATATATTTT

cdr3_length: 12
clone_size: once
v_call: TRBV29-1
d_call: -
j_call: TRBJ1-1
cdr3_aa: CSVEGGWTEAFF
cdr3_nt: TGCAGCGTTGAGGGGGGGTGGACTGAAGCTTTCTTT

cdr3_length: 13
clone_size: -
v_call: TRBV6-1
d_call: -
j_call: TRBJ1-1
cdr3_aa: CASSVKGDTEAFF
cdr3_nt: TGTGCCAGCAGTGTTAAAGGGGACACTGAAGCTTTCTTT